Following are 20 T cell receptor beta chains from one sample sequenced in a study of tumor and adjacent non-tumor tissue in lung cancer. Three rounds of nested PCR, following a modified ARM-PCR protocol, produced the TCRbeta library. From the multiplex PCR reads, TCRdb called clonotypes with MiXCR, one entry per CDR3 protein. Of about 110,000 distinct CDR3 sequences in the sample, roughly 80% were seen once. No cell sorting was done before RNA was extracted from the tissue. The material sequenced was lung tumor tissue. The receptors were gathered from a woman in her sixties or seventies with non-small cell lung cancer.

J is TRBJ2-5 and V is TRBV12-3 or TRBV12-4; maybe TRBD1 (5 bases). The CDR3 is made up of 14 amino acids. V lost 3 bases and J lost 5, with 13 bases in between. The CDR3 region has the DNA TGTGCCAGCAGTTTTTGGCAGGGCGGCGAGACCCAGTACTTC. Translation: CASSFWQGGETQYF.

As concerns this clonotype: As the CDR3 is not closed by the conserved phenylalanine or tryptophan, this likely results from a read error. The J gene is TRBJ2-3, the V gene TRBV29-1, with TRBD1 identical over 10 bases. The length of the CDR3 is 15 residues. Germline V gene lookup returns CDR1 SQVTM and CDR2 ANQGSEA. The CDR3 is CSAEVRDRGTDMQYI. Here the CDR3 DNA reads TGCAGCGCTGAAGTAAGGGACAGGGGAACAGATATGCAGTATATT.

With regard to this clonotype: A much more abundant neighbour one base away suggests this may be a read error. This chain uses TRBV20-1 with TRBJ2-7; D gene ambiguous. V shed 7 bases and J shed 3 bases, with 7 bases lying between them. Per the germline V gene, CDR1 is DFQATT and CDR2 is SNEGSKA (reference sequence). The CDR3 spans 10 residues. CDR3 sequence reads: CSVVGYEQYF. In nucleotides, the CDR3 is TGCAGTGTCGTTGGCTACGAGCAGTACTTC.

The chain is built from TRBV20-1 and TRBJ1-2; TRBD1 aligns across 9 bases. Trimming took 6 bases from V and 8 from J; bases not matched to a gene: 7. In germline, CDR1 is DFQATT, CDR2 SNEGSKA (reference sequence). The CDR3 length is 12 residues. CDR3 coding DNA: TGCAGTGCCGGACAGGGGAGGGAGGGCTACACCTTC. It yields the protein CSAGQGREGYTF.

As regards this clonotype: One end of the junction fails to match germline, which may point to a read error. The CDR3 nucleotides are TGTGCCAGTAGCTTAGAAGGGAGTCGGTACCTAGAGACCCAGTACTTC. It yields the protein CASSLEGSRYLETQYF. The V and J genes are TRBV7-3 and TRBJ2-5; D is possibly TRBD2 (5 bases). Germline V gene data show CDR1 as SGHTA and CDR2 as FQGTGA. The CDR3 consists of 16 residues.

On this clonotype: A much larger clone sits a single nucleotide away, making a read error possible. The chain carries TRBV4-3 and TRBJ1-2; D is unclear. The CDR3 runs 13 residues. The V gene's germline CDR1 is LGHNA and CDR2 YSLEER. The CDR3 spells CVSSQKANYGYTF. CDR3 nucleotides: TGCGTCAGCAGCCAAAAAGCTAACTATGGCTACACCTTC.

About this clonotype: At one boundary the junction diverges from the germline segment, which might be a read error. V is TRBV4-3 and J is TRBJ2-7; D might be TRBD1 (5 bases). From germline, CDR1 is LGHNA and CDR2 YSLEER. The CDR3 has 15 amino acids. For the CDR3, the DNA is TGCGCCAGCAGTCAAGCGAAGACGAGACAGTGGGTGCAGTACTTC. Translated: CASSQAKTRQWVQYF.

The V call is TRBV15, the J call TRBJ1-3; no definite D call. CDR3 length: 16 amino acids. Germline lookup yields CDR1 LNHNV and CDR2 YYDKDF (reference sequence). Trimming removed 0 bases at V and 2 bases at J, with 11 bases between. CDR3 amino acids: CATSRDRGVPGNTIYF. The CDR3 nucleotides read TGTGCCACCAGCAGAGATCGAGGTGTCCCTGGAAACACCATATATTTT.

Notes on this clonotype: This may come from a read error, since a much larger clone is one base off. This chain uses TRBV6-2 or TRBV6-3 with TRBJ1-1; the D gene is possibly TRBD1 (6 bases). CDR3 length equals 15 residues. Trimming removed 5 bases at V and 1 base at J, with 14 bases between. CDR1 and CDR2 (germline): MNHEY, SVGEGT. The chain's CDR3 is CASSNYRVTNTEAFF. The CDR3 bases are TGTGCCAGCAGTAACTACAGGGTTACGAACACTGAAGCTTTCTTT.

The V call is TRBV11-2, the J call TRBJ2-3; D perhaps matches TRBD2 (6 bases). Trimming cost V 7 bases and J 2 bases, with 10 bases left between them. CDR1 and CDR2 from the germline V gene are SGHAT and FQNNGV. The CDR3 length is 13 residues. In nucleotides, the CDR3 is TGTGCCAGCACCCAGGACTACACAGATACGCAGTATTTT. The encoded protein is CASTQDYTDTQYF.

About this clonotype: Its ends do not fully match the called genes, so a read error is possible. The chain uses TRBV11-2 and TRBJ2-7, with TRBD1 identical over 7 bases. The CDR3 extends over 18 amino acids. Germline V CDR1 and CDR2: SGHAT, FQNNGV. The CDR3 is CTSSSIIRETGTVYEQYF. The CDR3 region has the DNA TGTACCAGCAGTTCTATCATCAGAGAAACCGGGACAGTGTACGAGCAGTACTTC.

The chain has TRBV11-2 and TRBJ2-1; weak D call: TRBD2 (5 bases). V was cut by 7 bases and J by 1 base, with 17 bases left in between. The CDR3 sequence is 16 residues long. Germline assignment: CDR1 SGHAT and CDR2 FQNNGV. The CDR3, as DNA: TGTGCCAGCAACTCCTCGGGGTTGAGGTCCTACAATGAGCAGTTCTTC. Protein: CASNSSGLRSYNEQFF. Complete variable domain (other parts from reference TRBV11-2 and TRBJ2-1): EAGVAQSPRYKIIEKRQSVAFWCNPISGHATLYWYQQILGQGPKLLIQFQNNGVVDDSQLPKDRFSAERLKGVDSTLKIQPAKLEDSAVYLCASNSSGLRSYNEQFFGPGTRLTVL.

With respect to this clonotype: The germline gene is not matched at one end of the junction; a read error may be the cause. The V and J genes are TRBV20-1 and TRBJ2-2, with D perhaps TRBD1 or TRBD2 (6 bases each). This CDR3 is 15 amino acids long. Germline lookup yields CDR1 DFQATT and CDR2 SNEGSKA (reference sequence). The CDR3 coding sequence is TGCAGTGCTAGAGTCACAGTGCGGGACACCGGGGAACTGTTTTTT. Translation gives CSARVTVRDTGELFF.

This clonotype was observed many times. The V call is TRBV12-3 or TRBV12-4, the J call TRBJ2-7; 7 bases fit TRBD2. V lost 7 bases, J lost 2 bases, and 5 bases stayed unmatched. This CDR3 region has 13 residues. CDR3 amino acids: CASNRGETYEQYF. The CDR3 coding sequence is TGTGCCAGCAATCGGGGGGAGACCTACGAGCAGTACTTC.

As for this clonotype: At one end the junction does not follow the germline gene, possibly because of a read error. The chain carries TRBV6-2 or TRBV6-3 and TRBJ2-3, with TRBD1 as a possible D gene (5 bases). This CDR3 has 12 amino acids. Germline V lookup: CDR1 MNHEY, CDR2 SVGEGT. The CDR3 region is CGSTDGAGSQYF. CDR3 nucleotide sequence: TGTGGCAGCACCGACGGCGCAGGGTCGCAGTATTTT.

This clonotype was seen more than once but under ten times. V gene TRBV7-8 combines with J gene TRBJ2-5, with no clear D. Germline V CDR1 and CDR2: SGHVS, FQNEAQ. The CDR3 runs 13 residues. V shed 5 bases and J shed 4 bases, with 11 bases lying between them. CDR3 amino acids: CASSRRFTETQYF. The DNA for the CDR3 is TGTGCCAGCAGCAGAAGATTTACAGAGACCCAGTACTTC.

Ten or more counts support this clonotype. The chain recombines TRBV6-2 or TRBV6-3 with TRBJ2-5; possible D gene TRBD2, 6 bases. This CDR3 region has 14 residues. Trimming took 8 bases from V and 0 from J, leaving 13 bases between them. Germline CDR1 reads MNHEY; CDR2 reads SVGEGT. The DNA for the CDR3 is TGTGCCAGCGTGCTAGGAGGGAACCAAGAGACCCAGTACTTC. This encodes CASVLGGNQETQYF.

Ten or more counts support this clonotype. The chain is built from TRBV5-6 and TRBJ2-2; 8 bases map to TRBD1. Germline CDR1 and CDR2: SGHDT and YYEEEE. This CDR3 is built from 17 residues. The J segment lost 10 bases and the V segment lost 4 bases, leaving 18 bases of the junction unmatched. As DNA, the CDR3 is TGTGCCAGCAGCCGAGACAGGGGTTGGGTTCCAAATGCGGAGCTGTTTTTT. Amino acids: CASSRDRGWVPNAELFF.

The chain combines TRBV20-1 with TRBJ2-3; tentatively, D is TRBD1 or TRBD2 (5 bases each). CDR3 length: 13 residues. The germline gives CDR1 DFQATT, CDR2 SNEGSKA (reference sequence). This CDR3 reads CGTLRGRTDTQYF. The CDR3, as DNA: TGCGGTACCCTAAGGGGACGGACAGATACGCAGTATTTT.

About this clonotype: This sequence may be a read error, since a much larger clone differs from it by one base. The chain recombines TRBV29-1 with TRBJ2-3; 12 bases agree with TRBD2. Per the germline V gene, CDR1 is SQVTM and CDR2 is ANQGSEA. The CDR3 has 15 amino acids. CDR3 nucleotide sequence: TGCTGCGTGGCCCCTAGCGGGAGGGCCGCAGATACGCAGTATTTT. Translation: CCVAPSGRAADTQYF.